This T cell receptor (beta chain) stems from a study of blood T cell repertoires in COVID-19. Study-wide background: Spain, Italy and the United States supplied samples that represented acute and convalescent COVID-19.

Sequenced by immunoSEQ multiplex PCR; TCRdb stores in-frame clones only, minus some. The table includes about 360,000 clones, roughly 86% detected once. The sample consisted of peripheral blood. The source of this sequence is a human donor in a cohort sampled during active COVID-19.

CDR3 sequence reads: CASSVRIEQFF. The CDR3 region has the DNA TGTGCCAGCAGCGTCAGGATTGAGCAGTTCTTC. The chain combines TRBV12-3 or TRBV12-4 with TRBJ2-1; D uncertain. The CDR3 consists of 11 residues. Trimming pared 6 bases from V and 9 bases from J, leaving 9 bases between.